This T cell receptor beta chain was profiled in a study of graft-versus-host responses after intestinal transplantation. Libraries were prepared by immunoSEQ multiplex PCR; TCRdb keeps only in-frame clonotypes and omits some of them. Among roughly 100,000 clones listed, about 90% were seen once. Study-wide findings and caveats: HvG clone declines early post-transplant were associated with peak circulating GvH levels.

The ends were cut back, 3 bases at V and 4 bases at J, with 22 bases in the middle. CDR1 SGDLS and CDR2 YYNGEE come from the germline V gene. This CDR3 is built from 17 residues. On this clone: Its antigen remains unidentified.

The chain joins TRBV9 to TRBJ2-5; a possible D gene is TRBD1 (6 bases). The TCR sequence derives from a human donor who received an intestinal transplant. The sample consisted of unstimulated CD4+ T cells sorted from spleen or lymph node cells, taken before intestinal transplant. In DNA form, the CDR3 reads TGTGCCAGCAGCGCCAATACAGGGCCCGAATCAACAGAGACCCAGTACTTC. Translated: CASSANTGPESTETQYF. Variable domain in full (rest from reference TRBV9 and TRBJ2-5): DSGVTQTPKHLITATGQRVTLRCSPRSGDLSVYWYQQSLDQGLQFLIQYYNGEERAKGNILERFSAQQFPDLHSELNLSSLELGDSALYFCASSANTGPESTETQYFGPGTRLLVL.